A selection of T cell receptor beta chains follows, all from one sample in a study of T cell changes during pregnancy in multiple sclerosis. Sequenced by immunoSEQ multiplex PCR; TCRdb stores in-frame clones only, minus some. The data contain tens of thousands of clones, 85% to 95% of them singletons. Specimen: CD4+ T cells from peripheral blood mononuclear cells, collected in the third trimester of pregnancy. These receptors were collected from a female donor with multiple sclerosis, enrolled in a pregnancy study. The CDR3 runs from the conserved cysteine through the conserved F or W. Each record gives: D gene, J gene, clone size, V gene, CDR3 DNA, CDR3 protein. The D gene is left open where the match is weak. Only part of the rows carry a size: once, few, many, or a class if the clone is expanded.

d_gene: TRBD1; j_gene: TRBJ1-4; abundance: -; v_gene: TRBV28; CDR3nt: TGTGCCAGCAGTTTAGACAGGGGTTATGAAAAACTGTTTTTT; CDR3aa: CASSLDRGYEKLFF
d_gene: TRBD2; j_gene: TRBJ2-5; abundance: -; v_gene: TRBV5-1; CDR3nt: TGCGCCAGCAGCTTGGGGGTTACTAGCGGTGCTCAAGAGACCCAGTACTTC; CDR3aa: CASSLGVTSGAQETQYF
d_gene: -; j_gene: TRBJ2-3; abundance: once; v_gene: TRBV2; CDR3nt: TGTGCCAGCAGTGAAGGGAATGGTTGGCCTAGGGGAAAGGGGATTACGCAGTATTTT; CDR3aa: CASSEGNGWPRGKGITQYF
d_gene: -; j_gene: TRBJ2-2; abundance: medium-sized; v_gene: TRBV7-3; CDR3nt: TGTGCCAGCAGCTTACGAGGTGGAAACACCGGGGAGCTGTTTTTT; CDR3aa: CASSLRGGNTGELFF
d_gene: TRBD1; j_gene: TRBJ1-3; abundance: -; v_gene: TRBV28; CDR3nt: TGTGCCAGCAGTGCGGACAGGGTGGGCACCATATATTTT; CDR3aa: CASSADRVGTIYF
d_gene: TRBD1; j_gene: TRBJ2-1; abundance: once; v_gene: TRBV5-1; CDR3nt: TGCGCCAGCAGCTTACAGGGGGCCGTCGATGAGCAGTTCTTC; CDR3aa: CASSLQGAVDEQFF
d_gene: TRBD2; j_gene: TRBJ2-5; abundance: -; v_gene: TRBV7-2; CDR3nt: TGTGCCAGCAGCTTCGGCCTAGCGGGTGGGGAGACCCAGTACTTC; CDR3aa: CASSFGLAGGETQYF
d_gene: TRBD1; j_gene: TRBJ2-6; abundance: once; v_gene: TRBV5-1; CDR3nt: TGCGCCAGCGAGACAGGGATCGGGGCTGGGGCCAACGTCCTGACTTTC; CDR3aa: CASETGIGAGANVLTF
d_gene: -; j_gene: TRBJ1-4; abundance: -; v_gene: TRBV27; CDR3nt: TGTGCCAGCAGTCCCGGGGGAGTGGCAACTAATGAAAAACTGTTTTTT; CDR3aa: CASSPGGVATNEKLFF
d_gene: TRBD1; j_gene: TRBJ1-6; abundance: -; v_gene: TRBV11-2; CDR3nt: TGTGCCAGCAGCCGGGACAGGGGGATTTTGGCCTATAATTCACCCCTCCACTTT; CDR3aa: CASSRDRGILAYNSPLHF
d_gene: TRBD2; j_gene: TRBJ2-7; abundance: once; v_gene: TRBV28; CDR3nt: TGTGCCAGCAGCAGGGCTAGCGGGAGTAAGCGGGCCTACGAGCAGTACTTC; CDR3aa: CASSRASGSKRAYEQYF
d_gene: TRBD1; j_gene: TRBJ2-7; abundance: -; v_gene: TRBV18; CDR3nt: TGTGCCAGCTCACACGGACAGGCGACCTACGAGCAGTACTTC; CDR3aa: CASSHGQATYEQYF
d_gene: -; j_gene: TRBJ2-2; abundance: -; v_gene: TRBV29-1; CDR3nt: TGCAGCCTGGGATCAGGGACCGGGGAGCTGTTTTTT; CDR3aa: CSLGSGTGELFF
d_gene: TRBD1; j_gene: TRBJ1-2; abundance: once; v_gene: TRBV19; CDR3nt: TGTGCCAGTAGCGAGGGGGCCGTAAACTATGGCTACACCTTC; CDR3aa: CASSEGAVNYGYTF
d_gene: TRBD1; j_gene: TRBJ1-2; abundance: -; v_gene: TRBV6-5; CDR3nt: TGTGCCAGCAGTAACGAGGGGGCGAGCGGCTACACCTTC; CDR3aa: CASSNEGASGYTF
d_gene: -; j_gene: TRBJ1-3; abundance: once; v_gene: TRBV30; CDR3nt: TGTGCCTGGAAGATGCGAGGGTCGGCTGGAAACACCATATATTTT; CDR3aa: CAWKMRGSAGNTIYF
d_gene: -; j_gene: TRBJ2-1; abundance: -; v_gene: TRBV5-1; CDR3nt: TGCGCCAGCAGCTTGGGGAATACAGTTAATCAGGATGAGCAGTTCTTC; CDR3aa: CASSLGNTVNQDEQFF
d_gene: -; j_gene: TRBJ1-1; abundance: -; v_gene: TRBV29-1; CDR3nt: TGCAGCGTTGAACGGGTTCAGAACACTGAAGCTTTCTTT; CDR3aa: CSVERVQNTEAFF
d_gene: TRBD2; j_gene: TRBJ2-2; abundance: -; v_gene: TRBV7-7; CDR3nt: TGTGCCAGCAGCTCTGGACTAGGGGCCACCGGGGAGCTGTTTTTT; CDR3aa: CASSSGLGATGELFF
d_gene: TRBD2; j_gene: TRBJ2-7; abundance: -; v_gene: TRBV19; CDR3nt: TGTGCCAGTAGTATAGTGACTAGCGGGAGGTACGAGCAGTACTTC; CDR3aa: CASSIVTSGRYEQYF
d_gene: -; j_gene: TRBJ1-3; abundance: -; v_gene: TRBV18; CDR3nt: TGTGCCAGCTCACCAGGCTCCTCTGGAAACACCATATATTTT; CDR3aa: CASSPGSSGNTIYF
d_gene: TRBD2; j_gene: TRBJ2-2; abundance: few; v_gene: TRBV7-6; CDR3nt: TGTGCCAGCAGCTTAGGCGGGGGAAACACCGGGGAGCTGTTTTTT; CDR3aa: CASSLGGGNTGELFF
d_gene: -; j_gene: TRBJ1-1; abundance: -; v_gene: TRBV6-5; CDR3nt: TGTGCCAGCAGCCAGGGGAGTAGGGCCACTGAAGCTTTCTTT; CDR3aa: CASSQGSRATEAFF
d_gene: -; j_gene: TRBJ1-1; abundance: -; v_gene: TRBV5-4; CDR3nt: TGTGCCAGCAGCCCTGGAGGCACTTTACTGACTGAAGCTTTCTTT; CDR3aa: CASSPGGTLLTEAFF
d_gene: TRBD1; j_gene: TRBJ1-4; abundance: -; v_gene: TRBV2; CDR3nt: TGTGCCAGCAGCGAAGGGACAGGAGGTGAAAAACTGTTTTTT; CDR3aa: CASSEGTGGEKLFF
d_gene: -; j_gene: TRBJ1-5; abundance: -; v_gene: TRBV6-1; CDR3nt: TGTGCCAGCGGGACTGAGAATAGCAATCAGCCCCAGCATTTT; CDR3aa: CASGTENSNQPQHF
d_gene: -; j_gene: TRBJ2-1; abundance: -; v_gene: TRBV2; CDR3nt: TGTGCCAGCAGCCCTATTCTAGACAATGAGCAGTTCTTC; CDR3aa: CASSPILDNEQFF
d_gene: -; j_gene: TRBJ1-1; abundance: -; v_gene: TRBV11-1; CDR3nt: TGTGCCAGCAGCTTATCGAGGAACACTGAAGCTTTCTTT; CDR3aa: CASSLSRNTEAFF
d_gene: TRBD1; j_gene: TRBJ2-1; abundance: -; v_gene: TRBV25-1; CDR3nt: TGTGCCAGCAGTGGGTACAGGGGCAATGAGCAGTTCTTC; CDR3aa: CASSGYRGNEQFF